The 15 T cell receptor beta chains in this list originate from one sample, sequenced in a study of radiation and T cells in renal cell carcinoma. Clones were sequenced by immunoSEQ multiplex PCR, and TCRdb holds only the in-frame ones, with some missing. The repertoire holds around 10,000 clones, with roughly 60% as singletons. This sample's treatment: 15 Gy SBRT to primary tumor, nephrectomy 4 weeks later. The sequencing here drew on tumor tissue, taken from a patient whose treatment included radiotherapy and nephrectomy. The receptors originated from a woman aged 45-60 years with renal cell carcinoma.

This chain joins TRBV6-5 and TRBJ2-1; D is uncertain. CDR3 length equals 14 residues. Germline loops: CDR1 MNHEY, CDR2 SVGAGI. V dropped 3 bases and J dropped 5 bases, with 11 bases sitting between them. The CDR3 sequence: CASSYGLNNNEQFF. CDR3 bases: TGTGCCAGCAGTTATGGCCTGAATAACAATGAGCAGTTCTTC.

This chain uses TRBV7-2 with TRBJ2-2; D is ambiguous. Trimming shortened V by 1 base and J by 2 bases, and 2 bases separated the two germline ends. The CDR3 extends over 13 amino acids. Germline V gene lookup returns CDR1 SGHTA and CDR2 FQGNSA. DNA of the CDR3: TGTGCCAGCAGCTTAGGTAACACCGGGGAGCTGTTTTTT. Protein: CASSLGNTGELFF.

The chain couples TRBV4-3 to TRBJ2-7; 11 positions match TRBD1. Germline values: CDR1 LGHNA, CDR2 YSLEER. This CDR3 is built from 16 residues. With 0 bases clipped from V and 5 bases from J, the junction kept 6 bases outside the gene matches. CDR3 amino acids: CASSQETGTGGDEQYF. CDR3 bases: TGCGCCAGCAGCCAAGAGACCGGGACAGGGGGAGACGAGCAGTACTTC.

This sequence joins TRBV13 and TRBJ1-1; 8 bases map to TRBD1. Germline V CDR1 and CDR2: PRHDT, FYEKMQ (reference sequence). Germline trimming cut 5 bases from V and 0 bases from J; bases unmatched to any gene: 8. The length of the CDR3 is 16 residues. CDR3 coding DNA: TGTGCCAGCAGCCGGGCCGGGACAGGCATGAACACTGAAGCTTTCTTT. It is translated as CASSRAGTGMNTEAFF. Together with reference TRBV13 and TRBJ1-1, the CDR3 gives the full variable domain: AAGVIQSPRHLIKEKRETATLKCYPIPRHDTVYWYQQGPGQDPQFLISFYEKMQSDKGSIPDRFSAQQFSDYHSELNMSSLELGDSALYFCASSRAGTGMNTEAFFGQGTRLTVV.

The chain joins TRBV5-5 to TRBJ2-7; 8 nucleotides line up with TRBD2. The J segment lost 1 base and the V segment lost 1 base, leaving 4 bases of the junction unmatched. CDR1 is SGHKS, CDR2 YYEKEE, per germline (reference sequence). CDR3 length: 15 amino acids. CDR3 in amino acids: CASSLRGGPSYEQYF. CDR3 DNA sequence: TGTGCCAGCAGCTTGCGGGGGGGCCCTTCCTACGAGCAGTACTTC.

The chain has TRBV7-2 and TRBJ2-1; 7 bases are shared with TRBD2. The CDR3 totals 13 residues. Trimming removed 0 bases from V and 15 bases from J; junction bases left unmatched: 8. Germline CDR1 reads SGHTA; CDR2 reads FQGNSA. CDR3 in amino acids: CASSLARRENPFF. The CDR3 coding sequence is TGTGCCAGCAGCTTAGCGAGGCGGGAGAATCCGTTCTTC.

In its sample, this clone ranks as medium-sized. V gene TRBV25-1 combines with J gene TRBJ2-4, with D perhaps matching TRBD1 or TRBD2 (6 bases each). V dropped 3 bases and J dropped 1 base, with 13 bases sitting between them. The V gene's germline CDR1 is MGHDK and CDR2 SYGVNS. CDR3 length: 16 amino acids. This CDR3 is CASSDGGPVAKNIQYF. CDR3 in DNA: TGTGCCAGCAGTGACGGGGGCCCGGTGGCCAAAAACATTCAGTACTTC.

This chain uses TRBV7-2 with TRBJ1-1, with D possibly TRBD1 on 6 matching bases. Germline V CDR1 and CDR2: SGHTA, FQGNSA. The CDR3 is 15 amino acids. Between the trimmed V and J ends, which lost 5 bases and 2 bases, there was a span of 15 bases. The CDR3 bases are TGTGCCAGCAGCCCAAGGGCAGGGGCAAACACTGAAGCTTTCTTT. Translating gives CASSPRAGANTEAFF.

The chain is built from TRBV25-1 and TRBJ2-1; TRBD2 matches at 12 bases. CDR1 MGHDK and CDR2 SYGVNS come from the germline V gene. V lost 10 bases, J lost 6 bases, and 7 bases stayed unmatched. CDR3 size: 14 residues. CDR3 nucleotides: TGTGCCACCAGACTAGCGGGAGATCTCAATGAGCAGTTCTTC. It yields the protein CATRLAGDLNEQFF.

This clone is termed large. The chain combines TRBV19 with TRBJ1-5; D is undetermined. CDR3 length: 15 amino acids. Germline V CDR1 and CDR2: LNHDA, SQIVND (reference sequence). Trimming took 3 bases from V and 0 from J, leaving 9 bases between them. This CDR3 is CASSMLSDSNQPQHF. The DNA of the CDR3 is TGTGCCAGTAGTATGCTCAGCGATAGCAATCAGCCCCAGCATTTT.

The V gene is TRBV7-2, the J gene TRBJ1-1, with a tentative D call TRBD1 (6 bases). V lost 6 bases, J lost 0 bases, and 14 bases lay in between. Germline V gene sequence: CDR1 SGHTA, CDR2 FQGNSA. CDR3 size: 15 residues. The CDR3 DNA reads as TGTGCCAGCAGGCGGAACAGGGTCATGAACACTGAAGCTTTCTTT. Amino acid sequence: CASRRNRVMNTEAFF.

The V and J genes are TRBV19 and TRBJ1-1; 7 bases are shared with TRBD1. This CDR3 is 15 amino acids long. V lost 5 bases to trimming and J lost 6 bases; unmatched junction nucleotides: 12. CDR1 is LNHDA and CDR2 is SQIVND in the germline V gene (reference sequence). The CDR3 region is CASSVTQGGRAEAFF. The CDR3 DNA sequence: TGTGCCAGTAGTGTAACGCAGGGGGGAAGGGCTGAAGCTTTCTTT.

This clone was seen a handful of times. The chain carries TRBV11-2 and TRBJ2-3; 13 nucleotides line up with TRBD2. Unmatched junction bases numbered 9, after V lost 0 bases and J lost 0 bases. Looked up from germline, CDR1 is SGHAT and CDR2 is FQNNGV. The CDR3 covers 20 residues. DNA of the CDR3: TGTGCCAGCAGCTTAGAGGGACTAGCGGGATTTTTCCTTAGCACAGATACGCAGTATTTT. Amino acid sequence: CASSLEGLAGFFLSTDTQYF.

V usage is TRBV18 and J usage is TRBJ2-1; 7 bases agree with TRBD2. The CDR3 contains 15 residues. Trimming removed 2 bases from V and 8 bases from J; junction bases left unmatched: 9. CDR1 and CDR2 (germline): KGHSH, LQKENI. CDR3 protein: CASSPSGGGGDEQFF. The CDR3, as DNA: TGTGCCAGCTCACCATCGGGAGGCGGCGGCGATGAGCAGTTCTTC.

The chain combines TRBV2 with TRBJ1-3; D remains ambiguous. CDR3 length equals 14 residues. Trimming left V 5 bases short and J 4 bases short, with 12 bases between. CDR1 is SNHLY, CDR2 FYNNEI, per germline. The DNA of the CDR3 is TGTGCCAGCAGTCCCCGGCGATCGGGAAACACCATATATTTT. Translation: CASSPRRSGNTIYF.